In its sample, the clone carrying this T cell receptor (beta chain) was seen once. Antigen: not known. This specimen comes from a study of PD-1 blockade in classical Hodgkin lymphoma. About the research overall: Administration of nivolumab to patients was at 3 mg/kg intravenously every 2 weeks.

The assay was immunoSEQ multiplex PCR, and TCRdb's table has in-frame clones only and misses some. The sample contains about 98,000 clones, 80% to 95% of which appear only once. Overall study findings and caveats: As was reported, newly diagnosed patients showed lower baseline TCR diversity than healthy donors did.

The V and J ends lost 7 bases and 4 bases, in that order; junction bases with no gene match: 12. The germline V gene encodes CDR1 LNHDA and CDR2 SQIVND (reference sequence). The CDR3 consists of 15 residues. With no exception, relapse followed autologous stem cell transplantation in all patients, and brentuximab vedotin exposure varied. The study recorded best responses of complete response, partial response or progressive disease. Sequenced here: peripheral blood mononuclear cells (PBMCs), sampled at baseline. The clonotype originates from a human donor with classical Hodgkin lymphoma. The V call is TRBV19, the J call TRBJ2-7; the match to TRBD1 covers 8 bases. For the CDR3, the DNA is TGTGCCAGTAACCCCTCCGGGACAGGAGGTTACGAGCAGTACTTC. Its translation is CASNPSGTGGYEQYF.